The sequence of this T cell receptor (beta chain) was determined in a study of blood T cell repertoires in COVID-19. As for the study in general: Donors in the United States, Italy and Spain gave samples during acute or convalescent COVID-19. PBMCs, B-cell-depleted T cells, or T cells provided the cDNA or gDNA that made up the material.

The length of the CDR3 is 14 residues. V lost 7 bases, J lost 4 bases, and 16 bases lay in between. CDR1 MNHEY and CDR2 SVGAGI come from the germline V gene. Per the authors' pipeline: By means of reference gene primer amplification, nucleated cell counts were estimated. Sequencing was performed with immunoSEQ multiplex PCR; in TCRdb, only in-frame clones are kept and a portion is missing. The V and J calls and clone size are taken from that table; D and trimming were inferred from the DNA. The sample comprises 84,000 or so clones, around 80% of which are singletons, and 0.95% to 1.5% rests with the top ten.

The gene calls are TRBV6-5 and TRBJ1-2, with D tentatively TRBD1 (5 bases). The sample was peripheral blood. The TCR was taken from a woman older than 75 with acute or convalescent COVID-19. The CDR3 is CASTPAFGGYGYTF. DNA for the CDR3: TGTGCCAGCACCCCCGCATTCGGGGGCTATGGCTACACCTTC.